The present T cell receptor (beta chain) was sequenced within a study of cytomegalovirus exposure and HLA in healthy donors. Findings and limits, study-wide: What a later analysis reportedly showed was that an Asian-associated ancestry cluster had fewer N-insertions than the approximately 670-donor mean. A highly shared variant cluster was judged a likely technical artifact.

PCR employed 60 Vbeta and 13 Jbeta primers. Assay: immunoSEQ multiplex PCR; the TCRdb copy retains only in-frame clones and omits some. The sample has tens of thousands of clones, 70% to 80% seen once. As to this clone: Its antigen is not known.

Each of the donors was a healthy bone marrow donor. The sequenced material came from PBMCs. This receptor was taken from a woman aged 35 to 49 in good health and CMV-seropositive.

This CDR3 is CASSRTGGALVEQYF. DNA for the CDR3: TGTGCCAGCTCACGCACAGGGGGGGCCTTAGTCGAGCAGTACTTC. The V gene is TRBV18, the J gene TRBJ2-7; TRBD1 is a possible D gene (8 bases). Trimming pared 4 bases from V and 6 bases from J, leaving 19 bases between. The CDR3 totals 15 residues. CDR1 and CDR2 (germline): KGHSH, LQKENI.